A selection of T cell receptor beta chains follows, all from one sample in a study of T cells after somatic rescue of genetic block. Profiled with immunoSEQ multiplex PCR; TCRdb holds only in-frame clones, not every one. The table shows roughly 110,000 clones, with approximately 90% occurring only once. The specimen sequenced was peripheral blood mononuclear cells (PBMCs). All receptors come from a woman aged 18 to 35. Both conserved end residues are part of each CDR3. A D gene is named only where the DNA matches it firmly. Where a row states a size, it is once, few, many or the class of an expanded clone; other rows omit it.

D,V,J,size,CDR3,DNA
-,TRBV7-2,TRBJ1-1,-,CASSLGGEIAEAFF,TGTGCCAGCAGCTTAGGGGGGGAAATAGCTGAAGCTTTCTTT
TRBD1,TRBV7-9,TRBJ2-7,few,CASSFGWDRGYEQYF,TGTGCCAGCAGCTTTGGTTGGGACAGGGGTTACGAGCAGTACTTC
TRBD1,TRBV9,TRBJ2-5,-,CASSVVGGWGETQYF,TGTGCCAGCAGCGTAGTAGGGGGCTGGGGAGAGACCCAGTACTTC
-,TRBV4-1,TRBJ1-1,-,CASSPGRAAEAFF,TGCGCCAGCAGCCCAGGGAGAGCGGCTGAAGCTTTCTTT
TRBD1,TRBV4-3,TRBJ1-1,-,CASSQARGQGTTEAFF,TGCGCCAGCAGCCAAGCTCGGGGACAGGGGACGACTGAAGCTTTCTTT
-,TRBV11-2,TRBJ2-7,-,CASSLVSYEQYF,TGTGCCAGCAGCTTAGTGAGCTACGAGCAGTACTTC
TRBD2,TRBV7-6,TRBJ2-1,once,CASSSYSGVADEQFF,TGTGCCAGCAGCTCCTATAGCGGGGTAGCAGATGAGCAGTTCTTC
TRBD2,TRBV27,TRBJ2-1,-,CASRTGGSYNEQFF,TGTGCCAGCAGAACGGGGGGCTCCTACAATGAGCAGTTCTTC
-,TRBV11-2,TRBJ2-3,-,CASSSVRDTQYF,TGTGCCAGCTCCTCCGTTAGAGATACGCAGTATTTT
TRBD2,TRBV10-3,TRBJ2-7,-,CAISEVGGASYEQYF,TGTGCCATCAGTGAGGTCGGGGGGGCCTCCTACGAGCAGTACTTC